Detailed here is one TCR beta chain. The V and J ends lost 1 base and 1 base, in that order; junction bases with no gene match: 5. CDR3 length equals 17 residues. Germline assignment: CDR1 SQVTM and CDR2 ANQGSEA. The data derive from a study of high-grade serous ovarian cancer treatment subgroups. Study as a whole: Mean per sample: approximately 13,000 reads, some 7,500 unique TCR beta rearrangements.

Tumor samples were taken before definitive surgery or chemotherapy. TCRdb's table, derived via immunoSEQ multiplex PCR, lists solely in-frame clones and lacks some. The table includes hundreds of clones, 70% to 75% detected once. The chain recombines TRBV29-1 with TRBJ2-1; TRBD2 matches at 12 bases. Sequencing was done on a sample of tumor tissue. The TCR comes from a human donor with high-grade serous ovarian cancer. CDR3 loop: CSVEGLAGAWSYNEQFF. The CDR3 nucleotides read TGCAGCGTTGAAGGACTAGCGGGAGCTTGGTCCTACAATGAGCAGTTCTTC.